This passage covers 15 T cell receptor beta chains from one sample sequenced in a study of chemoradiotherapy in HPV16-positive cancers. Assay: immunoSEQ multiplex PCR; the TCRdb copy retains only in-frame clones and omits some. The sample shows about 15,000 clones, around 74% of them seen only once. The sample here was taken from a patient who underwent chemoradiotherapy. These receptors all come from a human donor with HPV-associated anogenital cancer.

The chain links TRBV30 to TRBJ1-6; D is unclear. CDR1 and CDR2 (germline): GTSNPN, SVGIG (reference sequence). Between the trimmed V and J ends, which lost 3 bases and 0 bases, there was a span of 12 bases. The CDR3 has 16 residues. CDR3: CAWRARISSYNSPLHF. The CDR3 bases are TGTGCCTGGAGGGCCAGGATAAGCTCCTATAATTCACCCCTCCACTTT.

This clone was observed a single time. The gene calls are TRBV15 and TRBJ1-1; D remains unclear. Trimming shortened V by 1 base and J by 2 bases, and 5 bases separated the two germline ends. The CDR3 length is 13 residues. Germline V gene lookup returns CDR1 LNHNV and CDR2 YYDKDF (reference sequence). CDR3 sequence: CATSRVVNTEAFF. The CDR3 nucleotides are TGTGCCACCAGCAGAGTAGTTAACACTGAAGCTTTCTTT.

This rearrangement joins TRBV5-8 to TRBJ2-2; 7 bases match TRBD1. Germline CDR1 reads SGHTS; CDR2 reads YDEGEE. This CDR3 has 16 residues. V lost 4 bases, J lost 3 bases, and 9 bases stayed unmatched. The DNA of the CDR3 is TGTGCCAGCAGCACCGACAGGGTTGACTACACCGGGGAGCTGTTTTTT. This encodes CASSTDRVDYTGELFF.

V usage is TRBV4-2 and J usage is TRBJ1-4, with TRBD1 as a possible D gene (5 bases). The CDR3 contains 15 residues. Germline CDR1 and CDR2: LGHNA and YNFKEQ. V shed 1 base and J shed 8 bases, with 14 bases lying between them. The CDR3 region is CASSQAGGEREKLFF. The CDR3 region has the DNA TGTGCCAGCAGCCAAGCCGGGGGTGAGAGGGAAAAACTGTTTTTT.

This chain joins TRBV9 and TRBJ1-2, with D maybe TRBD1 (6 bases). The V gene lost 4 bases and the J gene lost 12 bases, with 22 bases spanning the gap. The CDR3 is made up of 14 amino acids. Looked up from germline, CDR1 is SGDLS and CDR2 is YYNGEE. The CDR3 is CASSPDFGTPTDTF. The CDR3 DNA sequence: TGTGCCAGCAGCCCCGACTTCGGGACACCTACCGACACCTTC.

The chain joins TRBV6-5 to TRBJ1-2, with 9 nucleotides matching TRBD1. V shed 5 bases, J shed 4 bases, and the junction held 2 bases outside the gene matches. Germline CDR1 is MNHEY and CDR2 is SVGAGI. This CDR3 has 13 amino acids. CDR3 loop: CASSGQGIYGYTF. The CDR3 DNA reads as TGTGCCAGCAGTGGACAGGGGATCTATGGCTACACCTTC.

The chain joins TRBV29-1 to TRBJ2-1; possibly TRBD1 for D (7 bases). The germline V and J ends were trimmed by 3 bases and 6 bases, with 15 bases remaining between them. Germline assignment: CDR1 SQVTM and CDR2 ANQGSEA. The CDR3 extends over 14 amino acids. CDR3 coding DNA: TGCAGCGTTGACATGGGCCAGGGGGGCAATGAGCAGTTCTTC. It codes for CSVDMGQGGNEQFF.

The V call is TRBV7-2, the J call TRBJ1-1; D is unresolved. CDR3 size: 13 residues. Germline V gene lookup returns CDR1 SGHTA and CDR2 FQGNSA. V lost 1 base to trimming and J lost 7 bases, with 10 bases between them. CDR3 DNA: TGTGCCAGCAGCTTAGATCCAAAACTTGAAGCTTTCTTT. Translating gives CASSLDPKLEAFF.

This chain connects TRBV6-6 to TRBJ2-5; D is unclear. There are 16 residues in the CDR3. Trimming removed 0 bases from V and 0 bases from J, with 11 bases in between. Germline V gene sequence: CDR1 MNHNY, CDR2 SVGAGI (reference sequence). The CDR3 nucleotides are TGTGCCAGCAGTTACTCCCGGACGTACTACCAAGAGACCCAGTACTTC. Residues: CASSYSRTYYQETQYF.

This rearrangement joins TRBV11-2 to TRBJ1-3; no reliable D call. Trimming took 1 base from V and 0 from J, leaving 4 bases between them. This CDR3 is 14 amino acids long. Per germline, CDR1 SGHAT and CDR2 FQNNGV. The CDR3 protein is CASSLGGSGNTIYF. CDR3 in DNA: TGTGCCAGCAGCTTAGGGGGCTCTGGAAACACCATATATTTT.

V and J are TRBV7-2 and TRBJ1-2; D remains ambiguous. The CDR3 contains 14 residues. Germline V gene sequence: CDR1 SGHTA, CDR2 FQGNSA. Trimming took 4 bases from V and 2 from J, leaving 11 bases between them. In nucleotides, the CDR3 is TGTGCCAGCAGCTCAGAGGGAGGGAACTATGGCTACACCTTC. This encodes CASSSEGGNYGYTF. Full variable domain (rest looked up from reference TRBV7-2 and TRBJ1-2): GAGVSQSPSNKVTEKGKDVELRCDPISGHTALYWYRQSLGQGLEFLIYFQGNSAPDKSGLPSDRFSAERTGGSVSTLTIQRTQQEDSAVYLCASSSEGGNYGYTFGSGTRLTVV.

The chain joins TRBV7-2 to TRBJ1-2; D is ambiguous. The V gene's germline CDR1 is SGHTA and CDR2 FQGNSA. Trimming left V 6 bases short and J 0 bases short, with 11 bases between. This CDR3 comprises 14 residues. CDR3 in DNA: TGTGCCAGCAGGGAAACAGCGACTAACTATGGCTACACCTTC. Translated, it gives CASRETATNYGYTF.

The gene calls are TRBV7-9 and TRBJ2-5, with D perhaps TRBD2 (6 bases). The CDR3 sequence is 14 residues long. The germline V gene encodes CDR1 SEHNR and CDR2 FQNEAQ (reference sequence). The ends were cut back, 5 bases at V and 2 bases at J, with 12 bases in the middle. The CDR3 protein is CASSPVAGQETQYF. DNA of the CDR3: TGTGCCAGCAGCCCCGTCGCGGGGCAAGAGACCCAGTACTTC.

V usage is TRBV5-4 and J usage is TRBJ1-6; 11 bases are a match to TRBD1. The junction had 3 bases not matched to a gene; V was cut back by 1 base and J by 9 bases. The germline V gene encodes CDR1 SGHNT and CDR2 YYREEE (reference sequence). The CDR3 has 15 amino acids. This chain's CDR3 is CASSLTGTGGSPLHF. The CDR3, as DNA: TGTGCCAGCAGCTTGACCGGGACAGGGGGTTCACCCCTCCACTTT.

The J gene is TRBJ2-2, the V gene TRBV27; D unclear. Germline lookup yields CDR1 MNHEY and CDR2 SMNVEV (reference sequence). CDR3 length: 17 amino acids. The V and J ends lost 1 base and 0 bases respectively, with 12 bases between them. The DNA for the CDR3 is TGTGCCAGCAGTTTATACCGAGACATAGCGAACACCGGGGAGCTGTTTTTT. Translation gives CASSLYRDIANTGELFF.